These 8 T cell receptor beta chains originate from one sample sequenced in a study of CD8 T cells in Susac syndrome. The RNA, roughly 0.45 to 1 ug, was put through reverse transcription using random hexamers. TCRdb called the immunoSEQ multiplex PCR reads again in MiXCR, with one record for every CDR3 protein. Among some 120,000 distinct CDR3 sequences listed, 85% to 95% were seen once. The sequencing sample was made of CD8+ T cells from PBMCs. Receptor source: a human donor in good health.

A single count supports this clonotype. V gene TRBV5-1 combines with J gene TRBJ2-5, with TRBD2 as a possible D gene (5 bases). From germline, CDR1 is SGHRS and CDR2 YFSETQ. The CDR3 length is 15 residues. Trimming left V 1 base short and J 4 bases short, with 14 bases between. This CDR3 reads CASSLNTAAGETQYF. CDR3 in DNA: TGCGCCAGCAGCTTGAACACCGCGGCGGGAGAGACCCAGTACTTC.

V and J are TRBV7-6 and TRBJ1-5, with 8 positions matching TRBD1. Trimming removed 8 bases from V and 2 bases from J; junction bases left unmatched: 14. Germline CDR1 is SGHVS and CDR2 is FNYEAQ. The CDR3 sequence is 17 residues long. CDR3 bases: TGTGCCAGCTCCAGTAGGTCAGGGGGCGGAGGCAATCAGCCCCAGCATTTT. Its translation: CASSSRSGGGGNQPQHF.

The chain employs TRBV27 and TRBJ2-1; no clear D gene. Germline CDR1 reads MNHEY; CDR2 reads SMNVEV (reference sequence). The V end was cut by 7 bases, the J end by 1 base, with 8 bases between. The length of the CDR3 is 13 residues. As DNA, the CDR3 is TGTGCCAGCAACGACGGATCCTACAATGAGCAGTTCTTC. Its protein is CASNDGSYNEQFF.

The chain is built from TRBV5-4 and TRBJ1-2, with 9 bases aligning to TRBD1. CDR1 and CDR2 from the germline V gene are SGHNT and YYREEE (reference sequence). J lost 6 bases, V lost 1 base, and 4 bases had no gene match. The CDR3 totals 14 residues. CDR3 sequence reads: CASSLSQGADGYTF. The CDR3 DNA reads as TGTGCCAGCAGCTTGTCACAGGGGGCCGATGGCTACACCTTC.

This chain connects TRBV5-5 to TRBJ2-5; D is uncertain. This CDR3 is 13 amino acids long. The germline CDR1 and CDR2 sequences are SGHKS and YYEKEE (reference sequence). V was pared by 4 bases and J by 1 base, with 8 bases between. The CDR3 reads CASSLPAQETQYF. The CDR3 nucleotides are TGTGCCAGCAGCCTCCCGGCCCAAGAGACCCAGTACTTC.

This clonotype was seen once. V is TRBV29-1 and J is TRBJ2-1; perhaps TRBD2 as D (7 bases). Looked up from germline, CDR1 is SQVTM and CDR2 is ANQGSEA. This CDR3 region has 13 residues. V lost 6 bases to trimming and J lost 1 base, with 10 bases between them. CDR3 DNA sequence: TGCAGCGTGGAGGGGGGGTCCTACAATGAGCAGTTCTTC. Translating it yields CSVEGGSYNEQFF.

The CDR3 region is CASSSPVAPGHNEQFF. CDR3 in DNA: TGTGCCAGCAGCTCCCCGGTGGCCCCTGGCCACAATGAGCAGTTCTTC. The J gene is TRBJ2-1, the V gene TRBV11-2; D call uncertain. CDR1 and CDR2 from the germline V gene are SGHAT and FQNNGV. V shed 4 bases and J shed 5 bases, with 18 bases lying between them. There are 16 residues in the CDR3.

The chain couples TRBV5-1 to TRBJ1-2; no definite D call. Germline lookup yields CDR1 SGHRS and CDR2 YFSETQ. The length of the CDR3 is 14 residues. V was cut by 0 bases and J by 0 bases, with 6 bases left in between. The CDR3 reads CASSLVQANYGYTF. In DNA, the CDR3 is TGCGCCAGCAGCTTGGTGCAGGCTAACTATGGCTACACCTTC.